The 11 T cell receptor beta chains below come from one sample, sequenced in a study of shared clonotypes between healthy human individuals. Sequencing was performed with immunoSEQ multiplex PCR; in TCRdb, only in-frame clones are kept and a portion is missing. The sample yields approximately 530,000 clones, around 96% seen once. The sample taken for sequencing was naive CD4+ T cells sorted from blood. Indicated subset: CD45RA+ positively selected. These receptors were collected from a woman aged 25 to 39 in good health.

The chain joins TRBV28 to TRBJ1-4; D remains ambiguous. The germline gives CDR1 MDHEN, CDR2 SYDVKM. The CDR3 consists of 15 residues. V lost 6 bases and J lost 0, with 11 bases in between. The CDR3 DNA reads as TGTGCCAGCAGAGTGAAAATGGCAACTAATGAAAAACTGTTTTTT. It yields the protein CASRVKMATNEKLFF.

In DNA, the CDR3 is TGTGCCAGCAGTCTACAGGGAAACTATGGCTACACCTTC. It encodes CASSLQGNYGYTF. The gene calls are TRBV2 and TRBJ1-2; D is possibly TRBD1 (6 bases). CDR3 length equals 13 residues. Deletions cut 5 bases from V and 2 bases from J, with 9 bases between. Germline V lookup: CDR1 SNHLY, CDR2 FYNNEI.

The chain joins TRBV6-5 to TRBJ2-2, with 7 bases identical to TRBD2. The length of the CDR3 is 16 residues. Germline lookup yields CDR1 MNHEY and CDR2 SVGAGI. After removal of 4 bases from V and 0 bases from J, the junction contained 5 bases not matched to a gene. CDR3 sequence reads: CASSLGAGTNTGELFF. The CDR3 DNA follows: TGTGCCAGCAGTTTGGGAGCGGGGACGAACACCGGGGAGCTGTTTTTT.

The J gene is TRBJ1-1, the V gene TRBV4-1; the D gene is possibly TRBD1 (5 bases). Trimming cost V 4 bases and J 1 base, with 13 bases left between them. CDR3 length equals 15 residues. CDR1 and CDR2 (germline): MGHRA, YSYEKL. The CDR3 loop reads CASSPLTAANTEAFF. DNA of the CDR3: TGCGCCAGCAGCCCTCTGACAGCCGCGAACACTGAAGCTTTCTTT.

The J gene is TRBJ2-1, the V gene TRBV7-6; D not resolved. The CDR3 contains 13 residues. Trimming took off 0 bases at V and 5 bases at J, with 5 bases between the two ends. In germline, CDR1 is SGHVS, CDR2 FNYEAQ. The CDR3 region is CASSLAVHNEQFF. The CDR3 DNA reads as TGTGCCAGCAGCTTAGCTGTTCACAATGAGCAGTTCTTC.

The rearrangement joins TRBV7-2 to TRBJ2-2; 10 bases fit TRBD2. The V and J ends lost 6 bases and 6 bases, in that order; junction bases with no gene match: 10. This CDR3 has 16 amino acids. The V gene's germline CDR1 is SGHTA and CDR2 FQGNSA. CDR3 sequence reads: CASRKRSGRAPGELFF. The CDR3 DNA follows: TGTGCCAGCAGGAAACGCAGCGGGAGGGCCCCCGGGGAGCTGTTTTTT.

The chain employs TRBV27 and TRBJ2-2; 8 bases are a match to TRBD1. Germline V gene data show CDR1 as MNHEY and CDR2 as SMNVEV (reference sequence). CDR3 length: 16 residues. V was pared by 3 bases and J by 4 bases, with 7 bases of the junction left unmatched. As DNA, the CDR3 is TGTGCCAGCAGTTTGTGGACAGGGAGTGGCACCGGGGAGCTGTTTTTT. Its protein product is CASSLWTGSGTGELFF.

The CDR3 region is CASSMQVRENQPQHF. The CDR3 DNA reads TGTGCCAGTAGTATGCAGGTTCGGGAAAATCAGCCCCAGCATTTT. The chain joins TRBV19 to TRBJ1-5, with unresolved D. This CDR3 comprises 15 residues. The V and J ends lost 3 bases and 4 bases respectively, with 13 bases between them. Germline V gene sequence: CDR1 LNHDA, CDR2 SQIVND (reference sequence).

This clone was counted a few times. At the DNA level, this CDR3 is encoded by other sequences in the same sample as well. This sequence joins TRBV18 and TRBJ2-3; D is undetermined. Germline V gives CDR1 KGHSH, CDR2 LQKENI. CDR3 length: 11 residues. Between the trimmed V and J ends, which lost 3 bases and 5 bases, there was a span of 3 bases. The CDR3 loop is CASSPGDTQYF. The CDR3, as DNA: TGTGCCAGCTCACCGGGAGATACGCAGTATTTT.

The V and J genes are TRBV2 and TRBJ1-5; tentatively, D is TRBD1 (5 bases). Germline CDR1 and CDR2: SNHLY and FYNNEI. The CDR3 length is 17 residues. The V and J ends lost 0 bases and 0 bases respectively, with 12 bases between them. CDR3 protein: CASSEARQSDSNQPQHF. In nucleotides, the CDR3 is TGTGCCAGCAGTGAAGCGCGACAGAGTGATAGCAATCAGCCCCAGCATTTT.

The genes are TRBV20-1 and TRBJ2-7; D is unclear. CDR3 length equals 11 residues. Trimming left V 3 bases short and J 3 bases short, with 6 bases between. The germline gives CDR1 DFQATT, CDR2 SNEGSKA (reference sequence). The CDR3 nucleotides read TGCAGTGCTAGTATGGACTACGAGCAGTACTTC. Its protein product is CSASMDYEQYF.